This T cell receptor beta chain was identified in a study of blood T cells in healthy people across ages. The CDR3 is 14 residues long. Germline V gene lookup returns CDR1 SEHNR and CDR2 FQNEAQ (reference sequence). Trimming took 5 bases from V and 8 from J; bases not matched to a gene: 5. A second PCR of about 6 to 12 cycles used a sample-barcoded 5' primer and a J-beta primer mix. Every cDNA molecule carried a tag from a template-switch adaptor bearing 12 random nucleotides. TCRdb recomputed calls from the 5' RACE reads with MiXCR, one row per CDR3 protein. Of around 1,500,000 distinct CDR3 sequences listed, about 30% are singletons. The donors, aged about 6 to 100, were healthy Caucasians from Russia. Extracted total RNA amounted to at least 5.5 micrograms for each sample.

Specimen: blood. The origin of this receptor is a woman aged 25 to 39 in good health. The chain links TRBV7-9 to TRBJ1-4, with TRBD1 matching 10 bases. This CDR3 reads CASSDGTGEEKLFF. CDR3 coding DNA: TGTGCCAGCAGCGACGGGACAGGGGAAGAAAAACTGTTTTTT.